This TCR beta chain came from a study of blood T cell repertoires in COVID-19. About the study: COVID-19 samples from acute and convalescent phases originated in the United States, Italy and Spain. PBMCs, B-cell-depleted T cells, or T cells were the source of the cDNA or gDNA that made up the material.

This clone has only a few counts. Per the germline V gene, CDR1 is GTSNPN and CDR2 is SVGIG (reference sequence). CDR3 length equals 16 residues. V was trimmed by 2 bases and J by 3 bases, leaving 16 bases between them. Original processing notes: Amplified reference gene primers provided the basis for estimating nucleated cell counts. The protocol was immunoSEQ multiplex PCR, while the TCRdb copy is restricted to in-frame clones and leaves out a portion. The DNA gave D and trimming, while V, J and clone size come from that table. The table shows tens of thousands of clones, with around 90% occurring only once.

The specimen was peripheral blood. The chain links TRBV30 to TRBJ2-2; D might be TRBD1 (6 bases). This clonotype originated in a human donor in a cohort sampled during active COVID-19. In nucleotides, the CDR3 is TGTGCCTGGAGTTCGGCAGACAGGCTGTACACCGGGGAGCTGTTTTTT. This gives the protein CAWSSADRLYTGELFF.